This T cell receptor (beta chain) was sequenced in a study of control samples from healthy donors and cancer patients. Germline CDR1 reads SGHRS; CDR2 reads YFSETQ. This CDR3 is 17 amino acids long. V gave up 4 bases and J gave up 4 bases; unmatched junction bases: 11. Measured with immunoSEQ multiplex PCR; TCRdb has only the in-frame clones, and not every one. The sample has around 110,000 clones, more than 70% seen once; the top ten hold roughly 2.5%. The sequenced sample consisted of blood. The rearrangement links TRBV5-1 to TRBJ2-3; 11 positions match TRBD2. The source of this sequence is a woman in her seventies in good health. CDR3 nucleotides: TGCGCCAGCAGCCCTGGCGTGGGACTAGCGGCGGCAGATACGCAGTATTTT. It encodes CASSPGVGLAAADTQYF.